This T cell receptor (beta chain) was captured by sequencing in a study of T cells in Graves' hyperthyroidism and ophthalmopathy. Pregnant or lactating patients were excluded, as were those with uncontrolled infection or other autoimmune disease. The V end lost 0 bases, the J end lost 6 bases, and 9 bases lay between the germline ends. Germline-derived CDR1 and CDR2 are GTSNPN and SVGIG (reference sequence). There are 12 residues in the CDR3. Amplification targeted TCR beta CDR3 regions from RNA transcripts. During a first-round RT-PCR of the TCR CDR3, the HTBI primer set was used. Using its own MiXCR run on the multiplex PCR reads, TCRdb lists one record per CDR3 protein. The sample lists roughly 360,000 distinct CDR3 sequences; about 13% were seen once.

Sequences were obtained from blood. This chain connects TRBV30 to TRBJ2-7; D is undetermined. The source is a man aged 30 to 39 with Graves' hyperthyroidism that later progressed to Graves' ophthalmopathy. This CDR3 is CAWSVRVGEQYF. DNA for the CDR3: TGTGCCTGGAGTGTACGAGTTGGCGAGCAGTACTTC.